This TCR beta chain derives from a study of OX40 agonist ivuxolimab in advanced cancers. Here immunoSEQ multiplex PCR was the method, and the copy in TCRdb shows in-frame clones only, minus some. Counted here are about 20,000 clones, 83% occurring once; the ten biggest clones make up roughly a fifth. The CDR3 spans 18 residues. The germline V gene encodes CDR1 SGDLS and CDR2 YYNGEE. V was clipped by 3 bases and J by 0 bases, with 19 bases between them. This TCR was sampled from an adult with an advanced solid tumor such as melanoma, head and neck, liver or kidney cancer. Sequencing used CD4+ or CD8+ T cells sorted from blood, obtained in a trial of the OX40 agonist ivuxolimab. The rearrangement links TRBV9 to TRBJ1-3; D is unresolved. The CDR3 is CASSGRLGSLGSGNTIYF. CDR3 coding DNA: TGTGCCAGCAGCGGAAGGTTGGGGTCGCTTGGCTCTGGAAACACCATATATTTT.